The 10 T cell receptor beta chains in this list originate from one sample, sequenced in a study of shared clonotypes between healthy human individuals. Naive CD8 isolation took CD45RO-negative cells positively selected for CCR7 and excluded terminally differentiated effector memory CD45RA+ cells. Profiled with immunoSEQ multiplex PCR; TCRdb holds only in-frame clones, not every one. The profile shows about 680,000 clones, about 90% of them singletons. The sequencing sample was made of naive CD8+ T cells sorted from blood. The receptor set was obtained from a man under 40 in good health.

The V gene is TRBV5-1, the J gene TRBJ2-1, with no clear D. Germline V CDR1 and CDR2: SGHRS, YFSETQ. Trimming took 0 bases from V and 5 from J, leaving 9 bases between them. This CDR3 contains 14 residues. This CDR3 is CASSLEGPHNEQFF. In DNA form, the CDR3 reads TGCGCCAGCAGCTTGGAGGGCCCCCACAATGAGCAGTTCTTC.

This CDR3 reads CASSEAVIWTGGNEQFF. The CDR3 DNA reads as TGTGCCAGCAGTGAAGCGGTTATTTGGACAGGGGGCAATGAGCAGTTCTTC. The chain links TRBV2 to TRBJ2-1, with TRBD1 identical over 10 bases. Trimming cost V 0 bases and J 6 bases; bases outside gene matches: 8. CDR3 length: 17 residues. Germline CDR1 is SNHLY and CDR2 is FYNNEI.

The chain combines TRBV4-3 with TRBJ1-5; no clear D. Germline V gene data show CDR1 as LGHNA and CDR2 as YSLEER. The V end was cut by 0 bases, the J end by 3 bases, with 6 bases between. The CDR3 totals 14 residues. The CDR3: CASSQDGNNQPQHF. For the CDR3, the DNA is TGCGCCAGCAGCCAAGACGGGAACAATCAGCCCCAGCATTTT.

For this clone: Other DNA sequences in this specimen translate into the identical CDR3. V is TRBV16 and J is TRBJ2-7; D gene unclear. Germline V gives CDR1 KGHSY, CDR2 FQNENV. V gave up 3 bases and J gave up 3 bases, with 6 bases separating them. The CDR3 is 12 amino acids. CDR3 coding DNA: TGTGCCAGCAGCCATTCCCTCTACGAGCAGTACTTC. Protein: CASSHSLYEQYF.

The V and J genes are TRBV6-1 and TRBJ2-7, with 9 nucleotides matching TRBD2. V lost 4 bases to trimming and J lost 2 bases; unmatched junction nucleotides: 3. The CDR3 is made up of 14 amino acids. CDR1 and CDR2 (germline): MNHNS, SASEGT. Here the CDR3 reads CASSVLAGPYEQYF. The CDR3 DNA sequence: TGTGCCAGCAGTGTCCTAGCGGGGCCCTACGAGCAGTACTTC.

The CDR3 sequence is CASSQPGTPTSYEQYF. CDR3 sequence (DNA): TGTGCCAGCAGCCAGCCCGGGACACCGACCTCCTACGAGCAGTACTTC. The chain carries TRBV7-8 and TRBJ2-7; TRBD1 is a possible D gene (6 bases). Germline V gene sequence: CDR1 SGHVS, CDR2 FQNEAQ. The CDR3 contains 16 residues. Deletions cut 5 bases from V and 0 bases from J, with 17 bases between.

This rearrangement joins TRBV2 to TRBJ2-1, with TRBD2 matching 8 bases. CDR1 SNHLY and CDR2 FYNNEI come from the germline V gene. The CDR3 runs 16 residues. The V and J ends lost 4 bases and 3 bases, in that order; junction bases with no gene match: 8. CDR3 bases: TGTGCCAGCAGTGTAGCACTAGCGGAAGACTACAATGAGCAGTTCTTC. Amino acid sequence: CASSVALAEDYNEQFF.

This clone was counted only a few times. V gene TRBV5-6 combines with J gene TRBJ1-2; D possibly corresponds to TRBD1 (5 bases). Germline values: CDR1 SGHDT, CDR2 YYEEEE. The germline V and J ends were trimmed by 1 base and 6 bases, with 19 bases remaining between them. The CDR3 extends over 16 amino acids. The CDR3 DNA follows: TGTGCCAGCAGCTTGTATCCGGGACGGGGGATCGATGGCTACACCTTC. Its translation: CASSLYPGRGIDGYTF.

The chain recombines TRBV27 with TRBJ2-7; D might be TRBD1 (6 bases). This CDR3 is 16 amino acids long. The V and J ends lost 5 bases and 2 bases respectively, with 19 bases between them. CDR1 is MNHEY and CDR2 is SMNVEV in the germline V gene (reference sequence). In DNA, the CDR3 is TGTGCCAGCAGTCCTTATTGGACAGAATCCGCCTACGAGCAGTACTTC. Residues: CASSPYWTESAYEQYF.

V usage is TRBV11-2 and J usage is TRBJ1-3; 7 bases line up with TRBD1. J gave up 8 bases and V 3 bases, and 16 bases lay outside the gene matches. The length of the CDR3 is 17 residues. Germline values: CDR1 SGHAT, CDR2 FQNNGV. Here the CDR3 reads CASSFRTGDNRRDTIYF. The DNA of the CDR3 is TGTGCCAGCAGCTTCAGGACAGGTGATAATAGACGGGACACCATATATTTT.